This record covers a single TCR beta chain. Antigen specificity is unknown. Looked up from germline, CDR1 is SGHVS and CDR2 is FQNEAQ. The CDR3 has 16 amino acids. Trimming left V 5 bases short and J 4 bases short, with 17 bases between. The authors amplified TCR beta CDR3 regions from RNA transcripts. HTBI primers served in a first-round RT-PCR, which a second-round multiplex PCR followed. In TCRdb, the multiplex PCR reads were re-called with MiXCR into one record per CDR3 protein. The sample has around 670,000 distinct CDR3 sequences, 40% seen once; the top ten hold approximately 46%. This specimen comes from a study of Graves' ophthalmopathy and Graves' hyperthyroidism. Study-level background: No treatment had been given when peripheral blood was collected at initial diagnosis. Findings of the study overall: In predicting ophthalmopathy progression, the model reached approximately 70% sensitivity and 72.22% specificity. Blood also harbored most expanded thyroid clonotypes above 0.001 frequency.

The chain employs TRBV7-8 and TRBJ2-2; D might be TRBD1 or TRBD2, each matching 5 bases. This TCR was recovered from an adult man with Graves' ophthalmopathy. Sequenced: peripheral blood. CDR3 sequence (DNA): TGTGCCAGCAGCCCCTGGACGGGGCGGTCCACCGGGGAGCTGTTTTTT. It yields the protein CASSPWTGRSTGELFF.